The 9 T cell receptor beta chains below were found in one sample sequenced in a study of blood T cell repertoires in COVID-19. Profiling relied on immunoSEQ multiplex PCR, and the TCRdb table lists in-frame clones only, not all of them. The data hold about 110,000 clones, with roughly 84% observed a single time. The specimen was peripheral blood. The receptors originated from a man between 35 and 55 years old with acute or convalescent COVID-19.

CDR3 sequence: CASTSSTTYEQYF. CDR3 sequence (DNA): TGTGCCAGCACCTCTAGCACCACCTACGAGCAGTACTTC. The rearrangement joins TRBV3-1 (or the pseudogene TRBV3-2) to TRBJ2-7; D possibly corresponds to TRBD2 (5 bases). The V gene's germline CDR1 is LGHDT and CDR2 YNNKEL (reference sequence). The CDR3 has 13 residues. Between the trimmed V and J ends, which lost 7 bases and 2 bases, there was a span of 12 bases.

The rearrangement joins TRBV7-9 to TRBJ2-7; the D gene is possibly TRBD2 (5 bases). Germline CDR1 is SEHNR and CDR2 is FQNEAQ (reference sequence). Trimming cost V 3 bases and J 2 bases, with 11 bases left between them. This CDR3 comprises 14 residues. The CDR3 nucleotides read TGTGCCAGCAGCTTTAAAGCGGTCCCCTACGAGCAGTACTTC. Translated, it gives CASSFKAVPYEQYF.

The chain uses TRBV18 and TRBJ2-7; 8 nucleotides align to TRBD1. The junction had 9 bases not matched to a gene; V was cut back by 3 bases and J by 5 bases. This CDR3 contains 15 residues. Germline CDR1 reads KGHSH; CDR2 reads LQKENI. The CDR3 DNA follows: TGTGCCAGCTCACCCGGGACAGGTCGTAGGGACGAGCAGTACTTC. Residues: CASSPGTGRRDEQYF.

The rearrangement links TRBV28 to TRBJ2-7; possibly TRBD2 for D (6 bases). Deletions cut 7 bases from V and 0 bases from J, with 16 bases between. CDR1 is MDHEN and CDR2 is SYDVKM in the germline V gene. The CDR3 is 15 amino acids. The CDR3 nucleotides read TGTGCCAGCACCATCGAGGAGGGCCTCTCCTACGAGCAGTACTTC. The encoded protein is CASTIEEGLSYEQYF.

The chain is built from TRBV19 and TRBJ2-7, with D possibly TRBD1 on 7 matching bases. V shed 10 bases and J shed 4 bases, with 14 bases lying between them. The germline V gene encodes CDR1 LNHDA and CDR2 SQIVND (reference sequence). The CDR3 has 12 residues. The CDR3 bases are TGTGCCACACAGGGGACTGGTTACGAGCAGTACTTC. It encodes CATQGTGYEQYF.

The chain combines TRBV6-1 with TRBJ1-2, with 8 bases aligning to TRBD1. After removal of 0 bases from V and 7 bases from J, the junction contained 13 bases not matched to a gene. Germline lookup yields CDR1 MNHNS and CDR2 SASEGT. The CDR3 spans 17 residues. CDR3 nucleotides: TGTGCCAGCAGTGAAGCGCAGTTGGGACAGGCATGGGGTGGCTACACCTTC. It translates to CASSEAQLGQAWGGYTF.

This chain joins TRBV28 and TRBJ2-1, with a weak D call TRBD2 (6 bases). This CDR3 comprises 15 residues. V lost 5 bases and J 1 base, leaving 12 bases between the germline ends. Germline V gene sequence: CDR1 MDHEN, CDR2 SYDVKM. In DNA form, the CDR3 reads TGTGCCAGCAGTCTAACCGGGACTTCCTACAATGAGCAGTTCTTC. Protein sequence: CASSLTGTSYNEQFF.

The chain couples TRBV10-1 to TRBJ2-1; tentatively, D is TRBD1 (5 bases). The CDR3 has 14 residues. The germline gives CDR1 WNHNN, CDR2 SYGVQD (reference sequence). Trimming took off 7 bases at V and 8 bases at J, with 18 bases between the two ends. The CDR3 DNA sequence: TGCGCCAGCACCCAGGGTCCCCTCCCTTATGAGCAGTTCTTC. Translation gives CASTQGPLPYEQFF.

The chain employs TRBV28 and TRBJ1-2; maybe TRBD1 (6 bases). CDR1 is MDHEN, CDR2 SYDVKM, per germline. This CDR3 has 12 residues. Trimming cost V 6 bases and J 5 bases, with 10 bases left between them. The CDR3 DNA reads TGTGCCAGCAGCCCCACAGGGTATGGCTACACCTTC. It translates to CASSPTGYGYTF.